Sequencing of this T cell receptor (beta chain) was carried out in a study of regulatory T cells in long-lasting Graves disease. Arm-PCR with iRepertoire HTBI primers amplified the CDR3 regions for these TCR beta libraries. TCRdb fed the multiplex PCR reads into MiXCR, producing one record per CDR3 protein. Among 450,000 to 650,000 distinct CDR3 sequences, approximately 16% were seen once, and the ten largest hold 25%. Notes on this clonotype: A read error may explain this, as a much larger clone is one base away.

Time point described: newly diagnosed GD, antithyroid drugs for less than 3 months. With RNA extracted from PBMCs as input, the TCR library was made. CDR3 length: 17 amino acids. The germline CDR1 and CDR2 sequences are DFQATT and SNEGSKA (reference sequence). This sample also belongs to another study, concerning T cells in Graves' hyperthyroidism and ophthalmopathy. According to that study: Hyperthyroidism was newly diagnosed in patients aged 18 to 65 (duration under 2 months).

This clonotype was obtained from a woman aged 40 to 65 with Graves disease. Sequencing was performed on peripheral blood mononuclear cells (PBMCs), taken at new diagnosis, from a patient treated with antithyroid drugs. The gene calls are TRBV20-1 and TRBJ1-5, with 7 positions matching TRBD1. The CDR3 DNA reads TGCAGTGCTATCCGGGACAGCCCTTTACTTAGCTATCAGCCCCAGCATTTT. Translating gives CSAIRDSPLLSYQPQHF.